A selection of T cell receptor beta chains follows, all from one sample in a study of regulatory T cells in long-lasting Graves disease. TCRdb called the multiplex PCR reads again in MiXCR, with one record for every CDR3 protein. The sample comprises 600,000 to 850,000 distinct CDR3 sequences, 25% to 35% of which are singletons, and under 55% rests with the top ten. The specimen was peripheral blood mononuclear cells (PBMCs), collected when the disease was refractory, from a patient treated with antithyroid drugs. The source of these receptors is a female donor with Graves disease. Both conserved end residues are part of each CDR3. Each record gives: CDR3 length, J gene, V gene, D gene, clone size, CDR3 DNA, CDR3 protein. A D gene is named only where the DNA matches it firmly. For some rows the clone size is stated as once, few or many, or as a class when expanded; others skip it.

15	TRBJ2-7	TRBV5-1	.	many	TGTGCCAGCAGTTACTCGGGCCGGACCTCCTACGAGCAGTACTTC	CASSYSGRTSYEQYF
16	TRBJ2-5	TRBV28	.	many	TGTGCCAGCAGTTACCCCCGGGGAGCGGAGCAAGAGACCCAGTACTTC	CASSYPRGAEQETQYF
13	TRBJ1-3	TRBV3-1	.	.	TGTGCCAGCAGCCAAGTACCTGGAAACACCATATATTTT	CASSQVPGNTIYF
19	TRBJ2-2	TRBV6-1	TRBD1	.	TGTGCCAGCAGTGAACCCCCCGGAGCTACAGGGGGCATCACCGGGGAGCTGTTTTTT	CASSEPPGATGGITGELFF
14	TRBJ1-2	TRBV11-2	TRBD1	many	TGTGCCAGCAGCCATGGAGGACAGGGGATGGGCTACACCTTC	CASSHGGQGMGYTF
16	TRBJ1-1	TRBV6-2/TRBV6-3	.	many	TGTGCCAGCAGTTACTCGATTCGGACCCCAACGCTTGAAGCTTTCTTT	CASSYSIRTPTLEAFF
15	TRBJ1-6	TRBV7-2	TRBD1	.	TGTGCCAGCAGTTCAGGGGGCATTGGTAATTCACCCCTCCACTTT	CASSSGGIGNSPLHF
14	TRBJ2-7	TRBV5-6	.	few	TGTGCCAGCAGCTTGGGCAGGTCCCCCTACGAGCAGTACTTC	CASSLGRSPYEQYF
16	TRBJ1-5	TRBV4-1	TRBD1	.	TGCGCCAGCAGCCAGAACGACAGGGGCAGCAATCAGCCCCAGCATTTT	CASSQNDRGSNQPQHF
19	TRBJ1-5	TRBV20-1	TRBD1	.	TGCAGTGCTAGAGCTAGGAGACAGGGTTTTTGGTGGAGCAATCAGCCCCAGCATTTT	CSARARRQGFWWSNQPQHF
12	TRBJ1-6	TRBV30	TRBD1	.	TGTGCCTGGCGGGACAGCAATTCACCCCTCCACTTT	CAWRDSNSPLHF
19	TRBJ2-6	TRBV7-2	TRBD1	.	TGTGCCAGCAGCACAGACCGGGACAGGATCTACTCTGGGGCCAACGTCCTGACTTTC	CASSTDRDRIYSGANVLTF
13	TRBJ1-5	TRBV6-5	.	many	TGTGCCAGCAGTTACAGGGGGAATCAGCCCCAGCATTTT	CASSYRGNQPQHF
13	TRBJ1-1	TRBV28	.	.	TGTGCCAGCAGACCAAGGTCCCCCTTTGAAGCTTTCTTT	CASRPRSPFEAFF
17	TRBJ1-5	TRBV7-9	TRBD1	few	TGTGCCAGCAGCTTAACAGGGGGCGAATATAGCAATCAGCCCCAGCATTTT	CASSLTGGEYSNQPQHF
15	TRBJ1-5	TRBV6-1	.	many	TGTGCCAGCAGTGCGACAGGAGGAGGCAATCAGCCCCAGCATTTT	CASSATGGGNQPQHF
17	TRBJ2-7	TRBV10-3	TRBD2	.	TGTGCCATCACCCCCGGGACTAGCGGACGTAGCTCCTACGAGCAGTACTTC	CAITPGTSGRSSYEQYF
10	TRBJ2-7	TRBV2	.	few	TGTGCCATAGGGGGCTACGAGCAGTACTTC	CAIGGYEQYF
15	TRBJ1-5	TRBV6-1	.	.	TGTGCCAGCAGGGTAACAGGGATAAGCAATCAGCCCCAGCATTTT	CASRVTGISNQPQHF
14	TRBJ2-4	TRBV12-3/TRBV12-4	.	.	TGTGCCAGCACCCAACTTGGTTTGTGGAACATTCAGTACTTC	CASTQLGLWNIQYF
17	TRBJ2-5	TRBV27	TRBD2	.	TGTGCCAGCAGTTTAGGAGCGACTAGCGGGGACCAAGAGACCCAGTACTTC	CASSLGATSGDQETQYF
13	TRBJ2-7	TRBV30	.	few	TGTGCCTGGAGGGTCAGTGGGACCTACGAGCAGTACTTC	CAWRVSGTYEQYF
12	TRBJ1-5	TRBV28	.	.	TGTGCCAACAGCCCCCCCAATCAGCCCCAGCATTTT	CANSPPNQPQHF
19	TRBJ1-5	TRBV28	TRBD1	.	TGTGCCAGCTTGAGCCTCTTTGGGGACAGATCACAGGGGAATCAGCCCCAGCATTTT	CASLSLFGDRSQGNQPQHF
15	TRBJ1-1	TRBV18	.	few	TGTGCCAGCTCACCCGATCTTGGCAGCGGCACTGAAGCTTTCTTT	CASSPDLGSGTEAFF
15	TRBJ2-7	TRBV6-1	TRBD2	.	TGTGCCAGCAGTGAAGCACTAGCGGGAGCGGGTGAGCAGTACTTC	CASSEALAGAGEQYF
16	TRBJ1-4	TRBV20-1	.	.	TGCAGTGCTAGAGAGGGGAGAGGGCAGGTTAATGAAAAACTGTTTTTT	CSAREGRGQVNEKLFF
16	TRBJ1-1	TRBV11-2	.	.	TGTGCCAGCAGCGAAACCCGACCGGGGGGGAAGACTGAAGCTTTCTTT	CASSETRPGGKTEAFF
16	TRBJ1-4	TRBV5-1	.	.	TGCGCCAGCAGCTACACCGACAGCGCAACTAATGAAAAACTGTTTTTT	CASSYTDSATNEKLFF
11	TRBJ2-5	TRBV6-1	.	.	TGTGCCAGCCGTCTAAGGGAGACCCAGTACTTC	CASRLRETQYF
14	TRBJ1-4	TRBV28	TRBD1	.	TGTGCCAGCACCACAGGGGGCGGGATGGAAAAACTGTTTTTT	CASTTGGGMEKLFF
13	TRBJ1-2	TRBV12-3/TRBV12-4	TRBD1	many	TGTGCCAGCAGTTCCAGACAGGGCCGGGGCTACACCTTC	CASSSRQGRGYTF
17	TRBJ1-5	TRBV19	.	.	TGTGCCAGTAGTATAACCTGGACCAGCTATAGCAATCAGCCCCAGCATTTT	CASSITWTSYSNQPQHF
13	TRBJ2-7	TRBV12-3/TRBV12-4	TRBD1	few	TGTGCCAGCACCACCCTCACAGGGGTGGAGCAGTACTTC	CASTTLTGVEQYF
12	TRBJ2-5	TRBV11-2	TRBD1	many	TGTGCCAGCAGTAAACAGGGGGAGACCCAGTACTTC	CASSKQGETQYF
14	TRBJ1-1	TRBV19	.	.	TGTGCCAGTACCCAACCACTAATGAACACTGAAGCTTTCTTT	CASTQPLMNTEAFF
18	TRBJ1-2	TRBV28	.	many	TGTGCCAGCAGTTCTACCACCCCATGGAGGGGGATCAACTATGGCTACACCTTC	CASSSTTPWRGINYGYTF
13	TRBJ1-1	TRBV28	TRBD1	.	TGTGCCAGCAGTTTCCCAGGGGGCGCGGCACTTTTCTTT	CASSFPGGAALFF
15	TRBJ1-1	TRBV7-9	TRBD1	few	TGTGCCAGCAGCATGAAGGGACAGGGGAACACTGAAGCTTTCTTT	CASSMKGQGNTEAFF
12	TRBJ1-5	TRBV29-1	.	many	TGCAGCGTTGGAAGCCGCAATCAGCCCCAGCATTTT	CSVGSRNQPQHF